The clone carrying this TCR beta chain was detected once. Its antigen is as yet unknown. Germline-derived CDR1 and CDR2 are SGDLS and YYNGEE. The CDR3 consists of 16 residues. V shed 4 bases and J 3 bases; nucleotides not matched to a gene: 11. The protocol was immunoSEQ multiplex PCR, while the TCRdb copy is restricted to in-frame clones and leaves out a portion. The sample has roughly 2 million clones; approximately 95% are singletons. These data are taken from a study of shared clonotypes between healthy human individuals. It was CD45RO-negative cells, positively selected for CCR7, that made up naive CD8 cells, with terminally differentiated effector memory CD45RA+ cells excluded. Notes on the study in general: Sequencing of the sorted subsets was shown by rarefaction to be incomplete despite large depth.

The sequence was obtained from a man between 18 and 29 years old in good health. Sequenced sample: naive CD8+ T cells sorted from blood. This sequence joins TRBV9 and TRBJ2-3; TRBD2 matches at 7 bases. CDR3 loop: CASSPEGGSKTDTQYF. The CDR3, as DNA: TGTGCCAGCAGCCCAGAGGGCGGGAGTAAGACAGATACGCAGTATTTT.